This T cell receptor (beta chain) was recorded in a study of cytomegalovirus exposure and HLA in healthy donors. J gave up 3 bases and V 3 bases, and 7 bases lay outside the gene matches. The CDR3 has 16 residues. Germline V gene lookup returns CDR1 SGHDN and CDR2 FVKESK. With respect to this clone: The antigen is not known.

Method: immunoSEQ multiplex PCR; TCRdb's copy keeps in-frame clones and lacks some. The sample records 110,000 or so clones, about 91% being singletons. Notes on the study in general: The study found most TCR sequences rare, yet found some public TCRs in many donors. For cytomegalovirus status, the classifier reportedly gave diagnoses with high specificity and sensitivity. According to a subsequent analysis, TCR clusters identified in the first cohort showed a tendency to co-occur across the 120 or so validation repertoires.

This TCR was sampled from a man aged 18 to 29 in good health and CMV-seronegative. Sequenced sample: PBMCs. The chain couples TRBV14 to TRBJ2-1, with TRBD1 matching 8 bases. The CDR3 spells CASSHKGTGNYNEQFF. The CDR3 coding sequence is TGTGCCAGCAGCCATAAAGGGACAGGAAACTACAATGAGCAGTTCTTC.